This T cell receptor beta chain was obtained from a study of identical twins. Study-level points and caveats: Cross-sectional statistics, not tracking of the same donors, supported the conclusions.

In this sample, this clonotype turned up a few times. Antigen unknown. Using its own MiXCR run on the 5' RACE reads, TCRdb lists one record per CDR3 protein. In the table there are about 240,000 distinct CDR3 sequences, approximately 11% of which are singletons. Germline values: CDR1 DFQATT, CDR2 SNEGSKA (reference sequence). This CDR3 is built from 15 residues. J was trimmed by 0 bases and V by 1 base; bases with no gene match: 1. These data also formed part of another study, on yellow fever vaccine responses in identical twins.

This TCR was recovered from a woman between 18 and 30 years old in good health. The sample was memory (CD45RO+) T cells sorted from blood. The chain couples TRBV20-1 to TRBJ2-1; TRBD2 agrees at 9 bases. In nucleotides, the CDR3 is TGCAGTGCTAGAGGACTAGCGGCCTCCTACAATGAGCAGTTCTTC. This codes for CSARGLAASYNEQFF.